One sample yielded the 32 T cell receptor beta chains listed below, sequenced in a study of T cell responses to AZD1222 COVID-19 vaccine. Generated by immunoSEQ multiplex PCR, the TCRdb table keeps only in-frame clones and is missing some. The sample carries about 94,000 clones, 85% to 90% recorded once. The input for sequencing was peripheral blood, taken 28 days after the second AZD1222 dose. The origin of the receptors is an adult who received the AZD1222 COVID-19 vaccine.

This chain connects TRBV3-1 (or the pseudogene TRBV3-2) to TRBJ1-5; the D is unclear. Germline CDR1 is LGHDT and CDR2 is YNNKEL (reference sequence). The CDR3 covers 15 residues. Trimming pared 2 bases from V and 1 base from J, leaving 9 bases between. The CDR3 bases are TGTGCCAGCAGCCAATGGGCCGGGAGCAATCAGCCCCAGCATTTT. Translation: CASSQWAGSNQPQHF.

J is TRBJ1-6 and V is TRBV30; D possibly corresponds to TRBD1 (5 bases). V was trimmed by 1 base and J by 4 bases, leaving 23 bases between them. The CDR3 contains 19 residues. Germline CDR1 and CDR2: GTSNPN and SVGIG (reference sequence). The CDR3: CAWSESKAGRSLYNSPLHF. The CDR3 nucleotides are TGTGCCTGGAGTGAGTCGAAGGCAGGGAGGTCGTTGTATAATTCACCCCTCCACTTT. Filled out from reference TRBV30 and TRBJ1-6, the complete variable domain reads SQTIHQWPATLVQPVGSPLSLECTVEGTSNPNLYWYRQAAGRGLQLLFYSVGIGQISSEVPQNLSASRPQDRQFILSSKKLLLSDSGFYLCAWSESKAGRSLYNSPLHFGNGTRLTVT.

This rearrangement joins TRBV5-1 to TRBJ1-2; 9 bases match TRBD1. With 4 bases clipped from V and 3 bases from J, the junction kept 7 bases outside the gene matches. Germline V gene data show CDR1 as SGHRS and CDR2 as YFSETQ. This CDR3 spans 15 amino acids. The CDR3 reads CASSLGTGMDYGYTF. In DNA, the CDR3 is TGCGCCAGCAGCCTGGGGACAGGGATGGACTATGGCTACACCTTC. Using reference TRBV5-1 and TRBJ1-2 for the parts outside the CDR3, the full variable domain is KAGVTQTPRYLIKTRGQQVTLSCSPISGHRSVSWYQQTPGQGLQFLFEYFSETQRNKGNFPGRFSGRQFSNSRSEMNVSTLELGDSALYLCASSLGTGMDYGYTFGSGTRLTVV.

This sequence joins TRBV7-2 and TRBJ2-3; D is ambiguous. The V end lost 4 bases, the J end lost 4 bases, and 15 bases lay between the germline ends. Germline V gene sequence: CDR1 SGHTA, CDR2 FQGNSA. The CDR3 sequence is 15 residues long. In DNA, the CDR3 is TGTGCCAGCAGCTCCCTCCCTGAGAGCTCAGATACGCAGTATTTT. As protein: CASSSLPESSDTQYF.

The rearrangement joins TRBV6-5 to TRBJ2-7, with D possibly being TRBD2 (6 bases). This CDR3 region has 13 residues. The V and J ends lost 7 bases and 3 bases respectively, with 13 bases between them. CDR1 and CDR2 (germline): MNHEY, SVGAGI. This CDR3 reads CASTWSGGYEQYF. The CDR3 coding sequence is TGTGCCAGCACGTGGTCCGGGGGCTACGAGCAGTACTTC.

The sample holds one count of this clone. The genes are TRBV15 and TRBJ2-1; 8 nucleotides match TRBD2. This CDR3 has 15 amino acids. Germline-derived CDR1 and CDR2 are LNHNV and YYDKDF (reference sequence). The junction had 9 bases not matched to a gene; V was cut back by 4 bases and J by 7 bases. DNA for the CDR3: TGTGCCACCAGCACAAATAGCGGGGCATGGAATGAGCAGTTCTTC. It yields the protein CATSTNSGAWNEQFF.

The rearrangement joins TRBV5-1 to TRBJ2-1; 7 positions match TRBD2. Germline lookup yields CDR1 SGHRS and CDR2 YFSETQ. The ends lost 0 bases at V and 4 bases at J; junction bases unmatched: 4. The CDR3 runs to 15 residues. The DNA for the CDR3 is TGCGCCAGCAGCTTGGAAGGACTAGAATACAATGAGCAGTTCTTC. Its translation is CASSLEGLEYNEQFF. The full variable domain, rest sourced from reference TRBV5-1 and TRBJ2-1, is KAGVTQTPRYLIKTRGQQVTLSCSPISGHRSVSWYQQTPGQGLQFLFEYFSETQRNKGNFPGRFSGRQFSNSRSEMNVSTLELGDSALYLCASSLEGLEYNEQFFGPGTRLTVL.

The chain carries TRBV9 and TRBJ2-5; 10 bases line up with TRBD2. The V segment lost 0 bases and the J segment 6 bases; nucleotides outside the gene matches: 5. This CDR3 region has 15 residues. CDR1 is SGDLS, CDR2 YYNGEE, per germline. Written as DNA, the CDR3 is TGTGCCAGCAGCGTAGGGTCTAGCGGGGGCCAGACCCAGTACTTC. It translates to CASSVGSSGGQTQYF.

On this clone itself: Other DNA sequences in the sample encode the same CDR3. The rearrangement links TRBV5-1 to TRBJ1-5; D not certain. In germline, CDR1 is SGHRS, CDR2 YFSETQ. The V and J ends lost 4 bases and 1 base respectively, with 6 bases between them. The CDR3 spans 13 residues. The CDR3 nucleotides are TGCGCCAGCAGCCGAGACAGCAATCAGCCCCAGCATTTT. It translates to CASSRDSNQPQHF.

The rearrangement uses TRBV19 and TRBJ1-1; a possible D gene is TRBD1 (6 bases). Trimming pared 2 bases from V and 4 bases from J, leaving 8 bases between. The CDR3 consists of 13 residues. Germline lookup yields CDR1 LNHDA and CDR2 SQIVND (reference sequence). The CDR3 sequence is CASSIRGSTEAFF. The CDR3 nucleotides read TGTGCCAGTAGTATAAGGGGGTCCACTGAAGCTTTCTTT.

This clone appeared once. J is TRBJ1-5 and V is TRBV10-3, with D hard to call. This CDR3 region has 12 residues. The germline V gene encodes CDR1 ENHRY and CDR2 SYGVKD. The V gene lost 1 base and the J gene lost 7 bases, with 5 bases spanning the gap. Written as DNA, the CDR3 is TGTGCCATCAGTGAGTTGGCCCAGCCCCAGCATTTT. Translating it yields CAISELAQPQHF.

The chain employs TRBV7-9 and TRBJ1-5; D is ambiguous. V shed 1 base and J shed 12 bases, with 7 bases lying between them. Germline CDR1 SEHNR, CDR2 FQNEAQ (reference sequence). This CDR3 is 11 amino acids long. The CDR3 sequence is CASSLGKYQHF. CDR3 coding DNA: TGTGCCAGCAGCTTAGGCAAATACCAGCATTTT.

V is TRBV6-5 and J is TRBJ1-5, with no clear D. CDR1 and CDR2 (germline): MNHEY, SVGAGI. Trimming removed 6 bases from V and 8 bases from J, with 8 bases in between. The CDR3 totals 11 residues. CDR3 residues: CASSSGEPQHF. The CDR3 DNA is TGTGCCAGCAGCTCCGGGGAGCCCCAGCATTTT.

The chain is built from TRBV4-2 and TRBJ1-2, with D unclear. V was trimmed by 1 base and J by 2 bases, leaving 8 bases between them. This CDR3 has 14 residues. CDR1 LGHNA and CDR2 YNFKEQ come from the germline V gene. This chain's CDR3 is CASSQAARNYGYTF. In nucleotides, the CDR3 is TGTGCCAGCAGCCAAGCTGCCAGAAACTATGGCTACACCTTC.

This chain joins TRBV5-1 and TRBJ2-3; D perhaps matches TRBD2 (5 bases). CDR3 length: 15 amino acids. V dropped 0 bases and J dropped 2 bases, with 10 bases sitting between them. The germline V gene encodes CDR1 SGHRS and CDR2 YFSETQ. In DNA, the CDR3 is TGCGCCAGCAGCTTGGCTCAGCGGCTCACAGATACGCAGTATTTT. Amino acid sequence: CASSLAQRLTDTQYF.

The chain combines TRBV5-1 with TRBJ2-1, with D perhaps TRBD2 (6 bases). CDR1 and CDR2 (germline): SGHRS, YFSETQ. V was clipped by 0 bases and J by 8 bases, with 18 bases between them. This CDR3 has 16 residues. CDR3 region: CASSLDLGTHPHEQFF. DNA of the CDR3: TGCGCCAGCAGCTTGGATTTAGGGACTCATCCACATGAGCAGTTCTTC. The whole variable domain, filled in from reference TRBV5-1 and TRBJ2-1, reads KAGVTQTPRYLIKTRGQQVTLSCSPISGHRSVSWYQQTPGQGLQFLFEYFSETQRNKGNFPGRFSGRQFSNSRSEMNVSTLELGDSALYLCASSLDLGTHPHEQFFGPGTRLTVL.

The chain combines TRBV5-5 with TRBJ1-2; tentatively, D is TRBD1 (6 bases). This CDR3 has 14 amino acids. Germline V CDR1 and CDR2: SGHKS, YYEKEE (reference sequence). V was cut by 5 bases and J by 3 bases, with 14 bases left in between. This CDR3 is CASRDRDNDYGYTF. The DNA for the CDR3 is TGTGCCAGCAGGGACCGGGACAACGACTATGGCTACACCTTC.

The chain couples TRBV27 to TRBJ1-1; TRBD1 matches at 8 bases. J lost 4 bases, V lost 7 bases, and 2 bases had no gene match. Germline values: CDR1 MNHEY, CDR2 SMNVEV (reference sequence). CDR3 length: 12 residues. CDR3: CASTGGSTEAFF. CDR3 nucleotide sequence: TGTGCCAGCACAGGGGGCAGCACTGAAGCTTTCTTT.

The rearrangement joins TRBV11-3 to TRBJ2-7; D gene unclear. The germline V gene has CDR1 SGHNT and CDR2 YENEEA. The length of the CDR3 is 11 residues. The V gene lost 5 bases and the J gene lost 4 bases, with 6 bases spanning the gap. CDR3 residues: CASSGEYEQYF. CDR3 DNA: TGTGCCAGCAGCGGGGAATACGAGCAGTACTTC.

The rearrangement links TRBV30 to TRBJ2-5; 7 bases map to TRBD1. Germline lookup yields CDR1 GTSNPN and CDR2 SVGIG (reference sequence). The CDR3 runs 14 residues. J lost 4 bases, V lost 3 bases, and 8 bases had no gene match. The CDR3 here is CAWRTGTARETQYF. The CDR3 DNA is TGTGCCTGGAGGACAGGGACAGCCCGAGAGACCCAGTACTTC.

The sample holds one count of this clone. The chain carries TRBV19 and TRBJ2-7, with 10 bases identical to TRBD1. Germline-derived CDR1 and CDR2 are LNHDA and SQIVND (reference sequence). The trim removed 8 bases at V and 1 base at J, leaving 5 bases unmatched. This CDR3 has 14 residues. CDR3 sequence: CASGTGVGSYEQYF. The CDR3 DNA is TGTGCCAGTGGGACAGGGGTTGGGTCCTACGAGCAGTACTTC. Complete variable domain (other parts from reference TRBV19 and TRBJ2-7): DGGITQSPKYLFRKEGQNVTLSCEQNLNHDAMYWYRQDPGQGLRLIYYSQIVNDFQKGDIAEGYSVSREKKESFPLTVTSAQKNPTAFYLCASGTGVGSYEQYFGPGTRLTVT.

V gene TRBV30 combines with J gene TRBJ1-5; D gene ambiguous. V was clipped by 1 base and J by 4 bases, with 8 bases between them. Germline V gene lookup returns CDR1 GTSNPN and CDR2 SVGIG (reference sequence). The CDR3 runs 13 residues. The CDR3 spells CAWSGVENQPQHF. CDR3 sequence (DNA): TGTGCCTGGAGTGGAGTCGAAAATCAGCCCCAGCATTTT.

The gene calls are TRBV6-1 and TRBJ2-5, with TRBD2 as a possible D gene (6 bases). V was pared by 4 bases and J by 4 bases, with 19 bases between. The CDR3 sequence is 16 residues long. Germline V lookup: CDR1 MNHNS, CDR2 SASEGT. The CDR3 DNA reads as TGTGCCAGCAGTGCCCCCGGGACTTTCGGCGGAGAGACCCAGTACTTC. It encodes CASSAPGTFGGETQYF.

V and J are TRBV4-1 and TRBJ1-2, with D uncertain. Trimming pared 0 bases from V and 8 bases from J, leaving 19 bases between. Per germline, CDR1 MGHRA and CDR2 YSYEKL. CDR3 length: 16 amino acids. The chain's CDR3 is CASSQDLKNGDEGYTF. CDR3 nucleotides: TGCGCCAGCAGCCAAGATCTAAAGAACGGGGATGAGGGCTACACCTTC.

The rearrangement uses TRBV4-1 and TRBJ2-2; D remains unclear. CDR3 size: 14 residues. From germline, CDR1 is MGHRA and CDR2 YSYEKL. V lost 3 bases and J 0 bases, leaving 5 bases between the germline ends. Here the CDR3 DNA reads TGCGCCAGCAGCCATACGGCGAACACCGGGGAGCTGTTTTTT. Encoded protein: CASSHTANTGELFF.

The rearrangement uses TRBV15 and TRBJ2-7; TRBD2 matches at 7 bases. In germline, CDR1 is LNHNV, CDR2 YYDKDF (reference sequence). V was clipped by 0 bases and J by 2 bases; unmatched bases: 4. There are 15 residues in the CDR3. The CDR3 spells CATSRDAGAPYEQYF. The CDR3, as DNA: TGTGCCACCAGCAGAGATGCGGGAGCCCCCTACGAGCAGTACTTC. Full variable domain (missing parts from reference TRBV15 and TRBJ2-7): DAMVIQNPRYQVTQFGKPVTLSCSQTLNHNVMYWYQQKSSQAPKLLFHYYDKDFNNEADTPDNFQSRRPNTSFCFLDIRSPGLGDTAMYLCATSRDAGAPYEQYFGPGTRLTVT.

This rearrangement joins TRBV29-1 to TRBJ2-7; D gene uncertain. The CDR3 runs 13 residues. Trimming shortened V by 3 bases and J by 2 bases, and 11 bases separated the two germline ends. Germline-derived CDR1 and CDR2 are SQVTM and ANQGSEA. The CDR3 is CSVEGNGAYEQYF. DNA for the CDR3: TGCAGCGTTGAGGGGAATGGCGCCTACGAGCAGTACTTC.

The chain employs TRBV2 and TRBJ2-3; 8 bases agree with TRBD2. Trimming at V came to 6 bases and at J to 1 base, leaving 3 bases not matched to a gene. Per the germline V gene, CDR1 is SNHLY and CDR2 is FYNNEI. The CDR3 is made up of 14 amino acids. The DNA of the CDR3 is TGTGCCAGCAGAATTAGCGGGGGCACAGATACGCAGTATTTT. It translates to CASRISGGTDTQYF.

This CDR3 is CASSQDHRGSPYGYTF. CDR3 nucleotides: TGTGCCAGCAGCCAAGATCACAGGGGTTCCCCTTATGGCTACACCTTC. The genes are TRBV3-1 (or the pseudogene TRBV3-2) and TRBJ1-2; 7 bases fit TRBD1. J gave up 5 bases and V 0 bases, and 9 bases lay outside the gene matches. The V gene's germline CDR1 is LGHDT and CDR2 YNNKEL (reference sequence). The CDR3 extends over 16 amino acids.

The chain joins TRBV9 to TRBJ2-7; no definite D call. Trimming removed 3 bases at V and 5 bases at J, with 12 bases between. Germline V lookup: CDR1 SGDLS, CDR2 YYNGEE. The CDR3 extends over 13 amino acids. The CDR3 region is CASSGGLKDEQYF. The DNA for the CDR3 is TGTGCCAGCAGCGGGGGTCTCAAGGACGAGCAGTACTTC.

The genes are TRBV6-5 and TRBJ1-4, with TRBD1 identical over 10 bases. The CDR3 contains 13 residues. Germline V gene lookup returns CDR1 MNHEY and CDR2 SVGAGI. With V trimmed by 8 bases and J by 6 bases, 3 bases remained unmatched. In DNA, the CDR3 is TGTGCCAGCGGGGACAGGGGAGATGAAAAACTGTTTTTT. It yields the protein CASGDRGDEKLFF.

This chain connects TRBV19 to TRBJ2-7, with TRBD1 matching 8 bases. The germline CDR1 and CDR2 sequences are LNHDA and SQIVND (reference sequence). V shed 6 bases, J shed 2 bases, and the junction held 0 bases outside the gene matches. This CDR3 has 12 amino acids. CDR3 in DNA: TGTGCCAGTAGGGGACAGGCCTACGAGCAGTACTTC. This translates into CASRGQAYEQYF.